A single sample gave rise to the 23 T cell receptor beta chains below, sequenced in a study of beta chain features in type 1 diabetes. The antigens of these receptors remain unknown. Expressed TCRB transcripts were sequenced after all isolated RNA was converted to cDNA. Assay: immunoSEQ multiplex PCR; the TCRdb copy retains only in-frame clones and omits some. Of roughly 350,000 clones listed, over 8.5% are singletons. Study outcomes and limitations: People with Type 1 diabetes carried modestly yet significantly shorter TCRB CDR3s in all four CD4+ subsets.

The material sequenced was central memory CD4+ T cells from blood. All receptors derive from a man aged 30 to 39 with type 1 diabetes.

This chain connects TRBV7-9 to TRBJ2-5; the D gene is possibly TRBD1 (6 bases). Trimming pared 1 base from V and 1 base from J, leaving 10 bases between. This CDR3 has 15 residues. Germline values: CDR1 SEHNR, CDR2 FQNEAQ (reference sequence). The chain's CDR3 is CASSLGQGPQETQYF. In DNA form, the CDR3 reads TGTGCCAGCAGCTTAGGCCAGGGGCCCCAAGAGACCCAGTACTTC.

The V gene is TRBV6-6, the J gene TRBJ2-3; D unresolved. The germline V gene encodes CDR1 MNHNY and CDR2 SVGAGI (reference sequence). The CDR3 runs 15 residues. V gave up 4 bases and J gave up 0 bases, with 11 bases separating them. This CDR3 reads CASSSMIASTDTQYF. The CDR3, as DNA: TGTGCCAGCAGTTCGATGATAGCTAGCACAGATACGCAGTATTTT.

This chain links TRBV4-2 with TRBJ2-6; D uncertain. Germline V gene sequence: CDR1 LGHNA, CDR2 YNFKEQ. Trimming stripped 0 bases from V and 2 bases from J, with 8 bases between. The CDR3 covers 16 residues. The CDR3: CASSQDWVTGANVLTF. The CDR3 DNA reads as TGTGCCAGCAGCCAAGATTGGGTGACTGGGGCCAACGTCCTGACTTTC.

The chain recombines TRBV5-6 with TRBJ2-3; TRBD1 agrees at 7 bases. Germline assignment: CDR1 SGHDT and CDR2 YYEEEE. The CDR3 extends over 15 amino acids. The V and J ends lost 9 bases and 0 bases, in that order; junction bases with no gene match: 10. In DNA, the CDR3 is TGTGCCACCATGGAAGGGGGCAAAAGCACAGATACGCAGTATTTT. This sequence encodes CATMEGGKSTDTQYF.

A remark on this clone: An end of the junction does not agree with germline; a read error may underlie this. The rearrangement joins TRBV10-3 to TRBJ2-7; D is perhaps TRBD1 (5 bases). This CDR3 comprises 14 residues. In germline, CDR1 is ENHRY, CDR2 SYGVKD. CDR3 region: CASSYLDSSYEQYF. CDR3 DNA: TGTGCCAGCAGTTACCTCGACAGCTCCTACGAGCAGTACTTC.

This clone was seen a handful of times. DNA of the CDR3: TGCGCCAGCAGCCCTAGCGGGTACGAGCAGTACTTC. Amino acid sequence: CASSPSGYEQYF. This chain links TRBV10-2 with TRBJ2-7; 8 nucleotides match TRBD2. With 6 bases clipped from V and 4 bases from J, the junction kept 2 bases outside the gene matches. This CDR3 comprises 12 residues. Per germline, CDR1 WSHSY and CDR2 SAAADI.

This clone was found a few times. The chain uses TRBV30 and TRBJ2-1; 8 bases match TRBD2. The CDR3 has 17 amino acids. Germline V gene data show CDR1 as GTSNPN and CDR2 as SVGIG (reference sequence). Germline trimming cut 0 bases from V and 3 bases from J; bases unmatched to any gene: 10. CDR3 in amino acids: CAWSVRRAGVVYNEQFF. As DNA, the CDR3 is TGTGCCTGGAGTGTACGAAGAGCGGGAGTGGTCTACAATGAGCAGTTCTTC.

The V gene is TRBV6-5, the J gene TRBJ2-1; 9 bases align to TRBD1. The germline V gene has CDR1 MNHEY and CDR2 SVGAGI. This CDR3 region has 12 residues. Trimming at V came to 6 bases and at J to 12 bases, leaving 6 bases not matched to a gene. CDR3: CASSRMGQGQFF. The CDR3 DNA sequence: TGTGCCAGCAGCCGCATGGGACAGGGGCAGTTCTTC.

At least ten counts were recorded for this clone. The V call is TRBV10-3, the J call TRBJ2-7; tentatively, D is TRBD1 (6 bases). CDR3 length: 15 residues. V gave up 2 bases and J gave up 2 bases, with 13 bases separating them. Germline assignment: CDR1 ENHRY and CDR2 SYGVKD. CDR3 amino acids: CAISEGQQRAYEQYF. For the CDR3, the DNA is TGTGCCATCAGTGAGGGACAGCAGAGAGCCTACGAGCAGTACTTC.

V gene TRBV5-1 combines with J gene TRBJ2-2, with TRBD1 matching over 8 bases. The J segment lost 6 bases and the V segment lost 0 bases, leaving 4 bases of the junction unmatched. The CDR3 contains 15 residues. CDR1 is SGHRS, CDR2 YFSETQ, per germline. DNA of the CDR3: TGCGCCAGCAGCTTGGACAGGGGGGCTGCCGGGGAGCTGTTTTTT. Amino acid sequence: CASSLDRGAAGELFF.

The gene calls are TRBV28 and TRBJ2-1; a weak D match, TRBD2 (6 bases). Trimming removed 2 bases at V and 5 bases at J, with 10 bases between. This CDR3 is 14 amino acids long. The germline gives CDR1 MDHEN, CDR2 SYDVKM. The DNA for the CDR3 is TGTGCCAGCAGTTTAGCGGGGAACCACAATGAGCAGTTCTTC. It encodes CASSLAGNHNEQFF.

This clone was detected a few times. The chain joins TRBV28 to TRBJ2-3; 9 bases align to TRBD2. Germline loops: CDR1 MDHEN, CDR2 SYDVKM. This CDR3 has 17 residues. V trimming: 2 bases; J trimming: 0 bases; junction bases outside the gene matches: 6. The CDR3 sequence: CASSLRLAVFSTDTQYF. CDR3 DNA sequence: TGTGCCAGCAGTTTAAGACTAGCGGTCTTTAGCACAGATACGCAGTATTTT.

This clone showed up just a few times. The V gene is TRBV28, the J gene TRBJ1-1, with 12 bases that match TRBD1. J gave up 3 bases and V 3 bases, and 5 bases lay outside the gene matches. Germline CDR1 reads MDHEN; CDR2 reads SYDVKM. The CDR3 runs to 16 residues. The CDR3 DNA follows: TGTGCCAGCAGTTTTCCGGGACAGGGGGCGGACACTGAAGCTTTCTTT. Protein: CASSFPGQGADTEAFF.

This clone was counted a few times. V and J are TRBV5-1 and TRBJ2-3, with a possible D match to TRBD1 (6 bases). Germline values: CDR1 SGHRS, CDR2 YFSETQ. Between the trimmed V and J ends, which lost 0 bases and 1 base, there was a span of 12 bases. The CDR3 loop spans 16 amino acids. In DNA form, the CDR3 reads TGCGCCAGCAGCTTGGCCGAGGACAGTGGCACAGATACGCAGTATTTT. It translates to CASSLAEDSGTDTQYF.

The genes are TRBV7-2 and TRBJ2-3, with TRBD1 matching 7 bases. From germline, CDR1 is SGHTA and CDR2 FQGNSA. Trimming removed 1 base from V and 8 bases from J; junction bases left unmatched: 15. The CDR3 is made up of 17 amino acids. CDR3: CASSLVAGDRTWGTQYF. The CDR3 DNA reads TGTGCCAGCAGCTTAGTGGCCGGGGACAGAACGTGGGGTACGCAGTATTTT.

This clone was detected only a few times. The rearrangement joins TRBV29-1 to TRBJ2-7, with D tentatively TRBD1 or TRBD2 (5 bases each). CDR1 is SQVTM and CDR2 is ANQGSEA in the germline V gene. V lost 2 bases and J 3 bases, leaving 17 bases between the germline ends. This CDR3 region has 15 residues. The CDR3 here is CSVEWPPGSGYEQYF. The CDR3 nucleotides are TGCAGCGTTGAATGGCCCCCAGGGAGCGGCTACGAGCAGTACTTC.

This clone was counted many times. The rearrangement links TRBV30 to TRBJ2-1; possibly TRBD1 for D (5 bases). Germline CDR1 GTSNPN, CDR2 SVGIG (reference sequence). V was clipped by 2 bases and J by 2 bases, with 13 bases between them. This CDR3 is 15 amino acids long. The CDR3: CAWSRGSATYNEQFF. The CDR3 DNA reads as TGTGCCTGGAGTAGGGGATCGGCAACCTACAATGAGCAGTTCTTC.

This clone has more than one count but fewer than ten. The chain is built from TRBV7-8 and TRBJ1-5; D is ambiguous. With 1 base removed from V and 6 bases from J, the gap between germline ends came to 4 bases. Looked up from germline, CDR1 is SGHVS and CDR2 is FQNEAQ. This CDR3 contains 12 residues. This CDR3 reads CASSLGVQPQHF. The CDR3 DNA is TGTGCCAGCAGCTTAGGGGTTCAGCCCCAGCATTTT. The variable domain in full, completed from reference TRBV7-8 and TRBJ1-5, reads GAGVSQSPRYKVAKRGQDVALRCDPISGHVSLFWYQQALGQGPEFLTYFQNEAQLDKSGLPSDRFFAERPEGSVSTLKIQRTQQEDSAVYLCASSLGVQPQHFGDGTRLSIL.

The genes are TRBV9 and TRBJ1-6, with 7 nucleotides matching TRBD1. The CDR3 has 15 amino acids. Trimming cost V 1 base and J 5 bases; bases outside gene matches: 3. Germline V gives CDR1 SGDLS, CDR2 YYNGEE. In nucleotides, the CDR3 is TGTGCCAGCAGCGTAACTGGACAGGATAATTCACCCCTCCACTTT. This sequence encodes CASSVTGQDNSPLHF.

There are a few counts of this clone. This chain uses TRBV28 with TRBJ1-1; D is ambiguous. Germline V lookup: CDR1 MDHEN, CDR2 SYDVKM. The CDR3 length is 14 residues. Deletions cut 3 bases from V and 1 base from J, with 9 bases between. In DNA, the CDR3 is TGTGCCAGCAGTTTTGTGGCAACGAACACTGAAGCTTTCTTT. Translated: CASSFVATNTEAFF. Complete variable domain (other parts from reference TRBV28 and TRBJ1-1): DVKVTQSSRYLVKRTGEKVFLECVQDMDHENMFWYRQDPGLGLRLIYFSYDVKMKEKGDIPEGYSVSREKKERFSLILESASTNQTSMYLCASSFVATNTEAFFGQGTRLTVV.

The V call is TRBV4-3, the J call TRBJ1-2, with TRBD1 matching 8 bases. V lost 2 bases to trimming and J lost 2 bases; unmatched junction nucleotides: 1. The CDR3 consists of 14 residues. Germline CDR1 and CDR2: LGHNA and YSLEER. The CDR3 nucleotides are TGCGCCAGCAGCCAAAACAGGGGGAACTATGGCTACACCTTC. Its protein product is CASSQNRGNYGYTF.

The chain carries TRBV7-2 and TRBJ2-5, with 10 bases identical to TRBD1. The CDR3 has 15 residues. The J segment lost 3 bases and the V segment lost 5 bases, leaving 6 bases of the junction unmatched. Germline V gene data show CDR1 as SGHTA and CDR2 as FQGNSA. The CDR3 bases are TGTGCCAGCAGCCAAGCCGGGACAGGGGAAGAGACCCAGTACTTC. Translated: CASSQAGTGEETQYF.

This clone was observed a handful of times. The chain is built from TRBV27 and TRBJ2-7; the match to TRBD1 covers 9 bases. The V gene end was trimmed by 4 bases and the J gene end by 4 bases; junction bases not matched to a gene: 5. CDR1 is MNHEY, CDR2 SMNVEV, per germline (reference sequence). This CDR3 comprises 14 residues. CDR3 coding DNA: TGTGCCAGCAGTTGGGACAGGGAATCTTACGAGCAGTACTTC. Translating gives CASSWDRESYEQYF.